A selection of T cell receptor beta chains follows, all from one sample in a study of T cells in Graves' hyperthyroidism and ophthalmopathy. MiXCR was run by TCRdb on the multiplex PCR reads, yielding one entry per CDR3 protein. Of 450,000 to 700,000 distinct CDR3 sequences in the sample, 35% to 55% are singletons; the top ten hold around a fifth. Sequencing was carried out using peripheral blood or thyroid tissue (not recorded which). The receptor set was obtained from an adult woman with Graves' disease, either hyperthyroidism or ophthalmopathy (not recorded which). CDR3s include the opening cysteine and the closing phenylalanine or tryptophan. A D gene is named only where the DNA matches it firmly. A row's size may be missing; if present it is once, few, many or a size class.

TRBD2	once	TRBV7-9	TRBJ2-2	TGTGCCAGCAGCTCTCTAGCGGGGGGCCTCACCGGGGAGCTGTTTTTT	CASSSLAGGLTGELFF
TRBD2	.	TRBV5-6	TRBJ2-7	TGTGCCAGCAGCTTGAATCCCTGGGGGGGCTACGAGCAGTACTTC	CASSLNPWGGYEQYF
.	many	TRBV10-3	TRBJ1-5	TGTGCCATCAGTCCGGACAGAAATAGCAATCAGCCCCAGCATTTT	CAISPDRNSNQPQHF
.	.	TRBV11-2	TRBJ1-2	TGTGCCAGCAGCTTAGGACAGGCTAAAACTAACTATGGCTACACCTTC	CASSLGQAKTNYGYTF
.	few	TRBV4-2	TRBJ2-3	TGTGCCAGCAGCCAAGAGTGGGCCTGGGGTGCGGATACGCAGTATTTT	CASSQEWAWGADTQYF
.	.	TRBV24-1	TRBJ2-1	TGTGCCACCAGTGGCGTCGACAATGAGCAGTTCTTC	CATSGVDNEQFF
TRBD2	few	TRBV29-1	TRBJ2-7	TGCAGCGCCCAAGACCCCCGTAGGGAGGGCTCCTACGAGCAGTACTTC	CSAQDPRREGSYEQYF
TRBD1	.	TRBV5-1	TRBJ1-2	TGCGCCAGCAGCTTACAACCGGGACAGGGAAATGGCTACACCTTC	CASSLQPGQGNGYTF
TRBD1	.	TRBV19	TRBJ2-7	TGTGCCAGTAGTATCATAGGACAGGGTCTGAACGAGCAGTACTTC	CASSIIGQGLNEQYF
.	.	TRBV7-8	TRBJ2-7	TGTGCCAGCAGCTGGGGACAGCAGTACTTC	CASSWGQQYF
TRBD2	few	TRBV28	TRBJ2-7	TGTGCCAGCAGCTTTCCGGGACTAGCCAACGAGCAGTACTTC	CASSFPGLANEQYF
.	.	TRBV6-5	TRBJ2-7	TGTGCTAGGTTTGGGGCTTCATACGAGCAGTACTTC	CARFGASYEQYF
TRBD1	.	TRBV29-1	TRBJ2-7	TGCAGCGTCGGGGGACAGGGCTACGAGCAGTACTTC	CSVGGQGYEQYF
TRBD2	.	TRBV5-1	TRBJ2-3	TGCGCCAGCAGCTTCGGACTAGCGGCAGATACGCAGTATTTT	CASSFGLAADTQYF
.	.	TRBV20-1	TRBJ1-5	TGCAGTGCCGTCCGGGAGTTACATAGCAATCAGCCCCAGCATTTT	CSAVRELHSNQPQHF
TRBD1	.	TRBV30	TRBJ1-2	TGTGCCTGGAGTGAGGGGGCTGAAGTGGGCTATGGCTACACCTTC	CAWSEGAEVGYGYTF
TRBD2	.	TRBV20-1	TRBJ2-7	TGCAGTGCTAGAGAGCAAGTTGGGACTAGCGGGAGAAACTACGAGCAGCACTTC	CSAREQVGTSGRNYEQHF
.	many	TRBV6-1	TRBJ1-3	TGTGCCAGCAGTGAAGACAGGGCCAGGAACACCATATATTTT	CASSEDRARNTIYF
.	.	TRBV12-3/TRBV12-4	TRBJ2-7	TGTGCCAGCAGTTACGACCCCCGGGGGAGATACGAGCAGTACTTC	CASSYDPRGRYEQYF
.	many	TRBV14	TRBJ1-2	TGTGCCAGCAGCCAAGACTCATGGACAGTTGAGAACTATGGCTACACCTTC	CASSQDSWTVENYGYTF
.	many	TRBV9	TRBJ1-3	TGTGCCAGCAGCACCTCGGCCGGAAACACCATATATTTT	CASSTSAGNTIYF
.	.	TRBV7-9	TRBJ2-5	TGTGCCAGCAGCTCAGAAGCGGAGACCCAGTACTTC	CASSSEAETQYF
TRBD1	.	TRBV5-1	TRBJ1-2	TGCGCCAGCAGCTCTGAGCTGACAGGGGGTTCGAACTATGGCTACACCTTC	CASSSELTGGSNYGYTF
.	many	TRBV25-1	TRBJ1-5	TGTGCCAGCAGTGAATCCGGGGGGTTTCAGCCCCAGCATTTT	CASSESGGFQPQHF
.	many	TRBV6-5	TRBJ1-3	TGTGCCAGCACCACAAGCTCTGGAAACACCATATATTTT	CASTTSSGNTIYF
.	few	TRBV10-3	TRBJ1-5	TGTGCCATCAGTGGGGGTGGCAATCAGCCCCAGCATTTT	CAISGGGNQPQHF
TRBD1	many	TRBV29-1	TRBJ1-2	TGCAGCGTTGAGCCCCGGACAGGGCCAGATGGCTACACCTTC	CSVEPRTGPDGYTF
.	.	TRBV20-1	TRBJ2-5	TGCAGTGCTAGACCATTTGGCAGGGAGACCCAGTACTTC	CSARPFGRETQYF
TRBD1	many	TRBV10-2	TRBJ2-2	TGCGCCAGCAGACAGGGGTGGACCGGGGAGCTGTTTTTT	CASRQGWTGELFF
.	.	TRBV10-3	TRBJ1-6	TGTGCCATCAGTGAGGACACTTATAATTCACCCCTCCACTTT	CAISEDTYNSPLHF
.	many	TRBV7-2	TRBJ2-7	TGTGCCAGCAGCCAGTACGTTAGCGAGCAGTACTTC	CASSQYVSEQYF
.	.	TRBV13	TRBJ2-2	TGCGCCGCTATACGGGGTAGCGGGGAGCTGTTTTTT	CAAIRGSGELFF
.	.	TRBV2	TRBJ2-1	TGTGCCAGCAGTGAAGCTGTTCATGGGACATTTAGCTCCTACAATGAGCAGTTCTTC	CASSEAVHGTFSSYNEQFF
TRBD1	.	TRBV28	TRBJ1-4	TGTGCCAGCAGCCTCCCCGAAGGGACAGGGTTAGGAAAACTGTTTTTT	CASSLPEGTGLGKLFF
.	.	TRBV30	TRBJ1-1	TGTGCCGGAAAGCCGTGGCCCCCTGGGACTGAAGCTTTCTTT	CAGKPWPPGTEAFF
.	.	TRBV7-2	TRBJ2-7	TGTGCCAGCGCTACCTGGGACGAGCAGTACTTC	CASATWDEQYF
.	.	TRBV10-3	TRBJ2-6	TGTGCCATCAGTGCTCCAGGGGCCAACGTCCTGACTTTC	CAISAPGANVLTF
.	many	TRBV29-1	TRBJ2-2	TGCAGCGTTCTACGGGAGAACACCGGGGAGCTGTTTTTT	CSVLRENTGELFF
.	.	TRBV10-3	TRBJ2-7	TGTGCCATCAGTGAGGAGGGGGTTGGGACCTACGAGCAGTACTTC	CAISEEGVGTYEQYF
.	many	TRBV7-8	TRBJ2-5	TGTGCCAGCAGCTTGCGGGCAAACCAAGAGACCCAGTACTTC	CASSLRANQETQYF
.	many	TRBV5-1	TRBJ1-1	TGCGCCAGCAGCGTCGACTTGGGCACTGAAGCTTTCTTT	CASSVDLGTEAFF
.	few	TRBV12-3/TRBV12-4	TRBJ2-7	TGTGCCAGCAGTGGGGGGAACACCTACGAGCAGTACTTC	CASSGGNTYEQYF
.	.	TRBV11-2	TRBJ1-6	TGTGCCAGCAGTTGGACGGACCGATCTTCACCCCTCCACTTT	CASSWTDRSSPLHF
.	.	TRBV9	TRBJ1-1	TGTGCCAGCGGCGGGCCAAGGTGGGACTTT	CASGGPRWDF
.	.	TRBV12-3/TRBV12-4	TRBJ1-3	TGTGCCAGCAACCTTTTACCGGGCACTGAAGGGAACGCCATATATTTT	CASNLLPGTEGNAIYF
TRBD1	.	TRBV20-1	TRBJ1-3	TGCAGTCCTTGTGCCCGACAGGGGAACACCATATATTTT	CSPCARQGNTIYF
.	.	TRBV7-8	TRBJ1-1	TGTGCCAGCAGCCGCCTGGTTGGCACTGAAGCTTTCTTT	CASSRLVGTEAFF
TRBD1	few	TRBV7-9	TRBJ1-2	TGTGCCAGCAGCTTCGGACAGGCTCACTATGGCTACACCTTC	CASSFGQAHYGYTF
.	.	TRBV2	TRBJ2-5	TGTGCCAGCAGTGTGGGAGATGGAGAGACCCAGTACTTC	CASSVGDGETQYF
.	many	TRBV7-6	TRBJ1-2	TGTGCCAGCAGCTTACGTAACGATTATGGCTACACCTTC	CASSLRNDYGYTF
TRBD2	.	TRBV29-1	TRBJ2-3	TGCAGCGTTGAAGGGACTAGCGGGATCACTAGCACAGATACGCAGTATTTT	CSVEGTSGITSTDTQYF
.	.	TRBV10-3	TRBJ2-7	TGTGCCATCAGCAACAGGGCTTCGGGAGAGCAGTACTTC	CAISNRASGEQYF
.	.	TRBV7-3	TRBJ1-4	TGTGCCAGCAGTACGGGACAAGGCGAAAAACTGTTTTTT	CASSTGQGEKLFF
TRBD1	.	TRBV10-3	TRBJ1-2	TGTGCCATCAGTGAGCCGGACAGGGGAGTGGAAGATGGCTACACCTTC	CAISEPDRGVEDGYTF
.	.	TRBV6-6	TRBJ1-2	TGTGCCAGCAGGGACAGTGGAAGCACCTTC	CASRDSGSTF
TRBD1	many	TRBV20-1	TRBJ1-2	TGCAGTGCCCAAAGCACAGGGGCCGATAGCTATGGCTACACCTTC	CSAQSTGADSYGYTF
.	.	TRBV25-1	TRBJ1-1	TGTGCCAGCAGTGAATTGGTGGGGCCCACCGGTGAAGCTTTCTTT	CASSELVGPTGEAFF
.	.	TRBV29-1	TRBJ2-7	TGCAGCGTTGAAAGTGGTGACAGTCGATCCTACGAGCAGTACTTC	CSVESGDSRSYEQYF
.	.	TRBV4-1	TRBJ1-1	TGCGCCAGCAGCCGCCTGGGGGAGGGAGGAGCTGAAGCTTTCTTT	CASSRLGEGGAEAFF
.	once	TRBV5-1	TRBJ1-1	TGCGCCAGCAGCTTGGGGAGCAAAACTGAAGCTTTCTTT	CASSLGSKTEAFF